The 11 T cell receptor beta chains below were found in one sample sequenced in a study of CD8+CD57+ T cells in acquired aplastic anemia (dated by TCRdb to between 2018 and 2020). The sequencer listed for this sample is Illumina HiSeq 2000. Profiling of TCR beta VDJ combinations and CDR3 sequences used genomic DNA as the template. The public reads were quality trimmed at Q25 with fastp and then assembled into clones with MiXCR by TCRdb, keeping productive beta chains. Rows matching on CDR3 protein sequence are summarized as one entry with the most common DNA and genes. The sample table lists 150,000 to 200,000 distinct CDR3 sequences, 35% to 55% of them with a count of one. Over 0.95% of the sample goes to the ten largest clones. The material sequenced was sorted CD4+, CD8+, or CD8+CD57+ T cells (not recorded which) from PBMCs. These TCRs come from a human donor in good health.

The V gene is TRBV9, the J gene TRBJ1-6, with D uncertain. The CDR3 is made up of 14 amino acids. The germline CDR1 and CDR2 sequences are SGDLS and YYNGEE. V was trimmed by 0 bases and J by 9 bases, leaving 10 bases between them. CDR3 in amino acids: CASSVGLVGSPLHF. The CDR3 coding sequence is TGTGCCAGCAGCGTAGGGTTGGTGGGTTCACCCCTCCACTTT.

This clonotype was found many times. The J gene is TRBJ2-3, the V gene TRBV5-1; D may be TRBD2 (5 bases). CDR1 and CDR2 (germline): SGHRS, YFSETQ. The CDR3 sequence is 16 residues long. V dropped 0 bases and J dropped 0 bases, with 11 bases sitting between them. For the CDR3, the DNA is TGCGCCAGCAGCTTGGTTGATAGCGTTAGCACAGATACGCAGTATTTT. It specifies CASSLVDSVSTDTQYF.

This clonotype was counted only a few times. This chain uses TRBV10-3 with TRBJ2-3, with D perhaps matching TRBD1 or TRBD2 (5 bases each). This CDR3 is 14 amino acids long. Between the trimmed V and J ends, which lost 3 bases and 4 bases, there was a span of 11 bases. Germline V gives CDR1 ENHRY, CDR2 SYGVKD. In DNA, the CDR3 is TGTGCCATCAGTGAACCCCGGGACCCAGATACGCAGTATTTT. This translates into CAISEPRDPDTQYF.

This clonotype was recorded many times. This chain joins TRBV20-1 and TRBJ1-2; 7 bases agree with TRBD1. Trimming took 5 bases from V and 3 from J; bases not matched to a gene: 12. This CDR3 is 15 amino acids long. From germline, CDR1 is DFQATT and CDR2 SNEGSKA (reference sequence). The CDR3 bases are TGCAGTGCTCGGACAGGAATAGTTCGAGACTATGGCTACACCTTC. Its protein product is CSARTGIVRDYGYTF.

V gene TRBV7-8 combines with J gene TRBJ2-1; D is perhaps TRBD1 (6 bases). This CDR3 is built from 14 residues. Germline CDR1 SGHVS, CDR2 FQNEAQ. Deletions cut 5 bases from V and 0 bases from J, with 8 bases between. The CDR3 bases are TGTGCCAGCAGCGTGGACAGCTCCTACAATGAGCAGTTCTTC. This codes for CASSVDSSYNEQFF.

The genes are TRBV20-1 and TRBJ1-1, with D perhaps matching TRBD1 (5 bases). Trimming took off 3 bases at V and 4 bases at J, with 21 bases between the two ends. This CDR3 spans 16 amino acids. Germline V gives CDR1 DFQATT, CDR2 SNEGSKA (reference sequence). The CDR3 sequence is CSASIAGVHGGTEAFF. CDR3 DNA: TGCAGTGCTAGCATAGCAGGAGTGCATGGGGGCACTGAAGCTTTCTTT.

A few counts support this clonotype. This sequence joins TRBV28 and TRBJ2-7; unclear D gene. V was shortened by 6 bases and J by 6 bases, with 18 bases between the two germline ends. The CDR3 is 14 amino acids. The V gene's germline CDR1 is MDHEN and CDR2 SYDVKM. CDR3 amino acids: CASRSTYPFLEQYF. CDR3 nucleotides: TGTGCCAGCAGATCTACATACCCCTTCCTCGAGCAGTACTTC. The full variable domain, its missing parts supplied by reference TRBV28 and TRBJ2-7, is DVKVTQSSRYLVKRTGEKVFLECVQDMDHENMFWYRQDPGLGLRLIYFSYDVKMKEKGDIPEGYSVSREKKERFSLILESASTNQTSMYLCASRSTYPFLEQYFGPGTRLTVT.

The CDR3: CASSLRGVTEAFF. CDR3 nucleotides: TGTGCCAGCAGCTTACGAGGGGTCACTGAAGCTTTCTTT. The chain recombines TRBV11-3 with TRBJ1-1; tentative D call: TRBD1 (5 bases). This CDR3 has 13 amino acids. V lost 2 bases and J lost 4, with 8 bases in between. From germline, CDR1 is SGHNT and CDR2 YENEEA.

J is TRBJ1-3 and V is TRBV7-9; 8 bases map to TRBD1. In germline, CDR1 is SEHNR, CDR2 FQNEAQ (reference sequence). This CDR3 spans 14 amino acids. The ends lost 11 bases at V and 2 bases at J; junction bases unmatched: 8. For the CDR3, the DNA is TGTGCCGGAACTCCGACAGGGGCTGGAAACACCATATATTTT. This gives the protein CAGTPTGAGNTIYF.

Concerning this clonotype itself: A much larger clone is a single base away; this may be a read error. This rearrangement joins TRBV13 to TRBJ2-7; TRBD2 matches at 11 bases. V lost 0 bases and J lost 6; bases outside the gene matches: 10. The CDR3 loop spans 17 amino acids. The V gene's germline CDR1 is PRHDT and CDR2 FYEKMQ (reference sequence). The CDR3: CASSLGVAGGPTCEQYF. CDR3 nucleotide sequence: TGTGCCAGCAGCTTAGGGGTAGCGGGGGGGCCGACCTGCGAGCAGTACTTC.

At least ten counts were recorded for this clonotype. The genes are TRBV12-3 or TRBV12-4 and TRBJ2-7, with 9 nucleotides matching TRBD2. The CDR3 consists of 14 residues. V shed 5 bases, J shed 2 bases, and the junction held 4 bases outside the gene matches. The CDR3 is CASSPLAGAYEQYF. CDR3 DNA: TGTGCCAGCAGTCCCTTAGCGGGAGCCTACGAGCAGTACTTC.